This entry lists 4 T cell receptor beta chains sequenced from one sample in a study of shared clonotypes between healthy human individuals. Here immunoSEQ multiplex PCR was the method, and the copy in TCRdb shows in-frame clones only, minus some. The top ten clones hold 0.13% of a sample with some 2 million clones, 85% to 95% of them seen once. The specimen was naive CD4+ T cells sorted from blood. Noted subset: CD45RA+ positively selected. The source is a man aged 18-30 years in good health.

The chain is built from TRBV10-3 and TRBJ1-1; the D gene is possibly TRBD1 (5 bases). V lost 6 bases and J lost 0, with 11 bases in between. Germline V lookup: CDR1 ENHRY, CDR2 SYGVKD. The CDR3 loop spans 14 amino acids. CDR3 amino acids: CAIRETELNTEAFF. CDR3 nucleotides: TGTGCCATCAGGGAGACAGAATTGAACACTGAAGCTTTCTTT.

The V and J genes are TRBV6-1 and TRBJ2-1; 11 bases align to TRBD2. Germline loops: CDR1 MNHNS, CDR2 SASEGT. V dropped 8 bases and J dropped 7; count of bases not matched to a gene: 10. CDR3 size: 15 residues. The CDR3 spells CASGAKTSGKNEQFF. The DNA for the CDR3 is TGTGCCAGCGGGGCCAAGACTAGCGGGAAGAATGAGCAGTTCTTC.

Worth noting for this clone: Other nucleotide sequences in the sample specify the same CDR3. The V call is TRBV5-1, the J call TRBJ2-2, with D perhaps TRBD1 (6 bases). CDR1 is SGHRS and CDR2 is YFSETQ in the germline V gene. The V gene lost 4 bases and the J gene lost 0 bases, with 10 bases spanning the gap. CDR3 length: 15 amino acids. The CDR3 DNA is TGCGCCAGCAGCCCGGACAGACCGAACACCGGGGAGCTGTTTTTT. It specifies CASSPDRPNTGELFF. The whole variable domain, remainder taken from reference TRBV5-1 and TRBJ2-2, is KAGVTQTPRYLIKTRGQQVTLSCSPISGHRSVSWYQQTPGQGLQFLFEYFSETQRNKGNFPGRFSGRQFSNSRSEMNVSTLELGDSALYLCASSPDRPNTGELFFGEGSRLTVL.

The chain uses TRBV19 and TRBJ1-5; possibly TRBD1 for D (5 bases). The V gene lost 7 bases and the J gene lost 2 bases, with 15 bases spanning the gap. The CDR3 consists of 15 residues. Germline CDR1 reads LNHDA; CDR2 reads SQIVND (reference sequence). The CDR3 sequence is CASNTWGDGNQPQHF. CDR3 in DNA: TGTGCCAGTAATACGTGGGGGGATGGCAATCAGCCCCAGCATTTT.